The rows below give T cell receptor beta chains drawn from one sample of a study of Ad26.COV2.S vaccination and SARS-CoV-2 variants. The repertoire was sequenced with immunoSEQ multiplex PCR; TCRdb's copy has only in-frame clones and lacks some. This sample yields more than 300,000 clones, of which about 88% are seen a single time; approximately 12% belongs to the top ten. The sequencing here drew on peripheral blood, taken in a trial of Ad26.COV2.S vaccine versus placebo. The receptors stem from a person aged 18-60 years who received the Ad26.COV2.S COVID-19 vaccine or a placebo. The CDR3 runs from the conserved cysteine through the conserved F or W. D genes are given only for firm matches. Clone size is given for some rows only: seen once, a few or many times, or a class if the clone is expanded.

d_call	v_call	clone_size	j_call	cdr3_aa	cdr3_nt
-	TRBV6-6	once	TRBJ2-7	CASSYSRGGQGYEQYF	TGTGCCAGCAGTTACTCCAGGGGGGGACAAGGCTACGAGCAGTACTTC
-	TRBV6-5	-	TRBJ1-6	CASNRGGSNSPLHF	TGTGCCAGCAATCGGGGGGGGAGTAATTCACCCCTCCACTTT
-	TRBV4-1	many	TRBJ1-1	CASSRGASTEAFF	TGCGCCAGCAGCCGGGGGGCTAGCACTGAAGCTTTCTTT
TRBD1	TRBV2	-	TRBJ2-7	CASMEDRVTYEQYF	TGTGCCAGCATGGAGGACAGGGTAACCTACGAGCAGTACTTC
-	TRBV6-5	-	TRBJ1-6	CASTWSSSYNSPLHF	TGTGCCAGCACTTGGAGTAGCTCCTATAATTCACCCCTCCACTTT
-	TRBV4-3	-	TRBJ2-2	CASSHFPGDGTGELFF	TGCGCCAGCAGCCACTTTCCCGGGGATGGCACCGGGGAGCTGTTTTTT
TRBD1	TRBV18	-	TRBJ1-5	CASSPQEGTGAGNQPQHF	TGTGCCAGCTCACCCCAGGAAGGGACAGGCGCTGGCAATCAGCCCCAGCATTTT
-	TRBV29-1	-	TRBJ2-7	CSARGMDEQYF	TGCAGCGCCCGAGGAATGGACGAGCAGTACTTC
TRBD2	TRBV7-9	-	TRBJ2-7	CASSFPGLVNEQYF	TGTGCCAGCAGCTTCCCGGGACTAGTAAACGAGCAGTACTTC
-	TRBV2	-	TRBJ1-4	CASSDSGWANEKLFF	TGTGCCAGCAGTGATTCAGGGTGGGCGAATGAAAAACTGTTTTTT
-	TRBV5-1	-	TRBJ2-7	CASSPQYRAHEQYF	TGCGCCAGCAGCCCTCAGTACAGGGCACACGAGCAGTACTTC
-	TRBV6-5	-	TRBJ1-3	CASSRGAGNTIYF	TGTGCCAGCAGCCGCGGGGCTGGAAACACCATATATTTT
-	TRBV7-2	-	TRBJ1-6	CASSLERGSHSPLHF	TGTGCCAGCAGCTTAGAGCGAGGGTCTCATTCACCCCTCCACTTT
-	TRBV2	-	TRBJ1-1	CASSRTANTEAFF	TGTGCCAGCAGCAGGACTGCGAACACTGAAGCTTTCTTT
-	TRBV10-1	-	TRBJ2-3	CASSERQKTDTQYF	TGCGCCAGCAGTGAGAGGCAGAAGACAGATACGCAGTATTTT
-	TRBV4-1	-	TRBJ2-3	CASSASGLPNTDTQYF	TGCGCCAGCAGTGCCTCGGGACTTCCAAACACAGATACGCAGTATTTT
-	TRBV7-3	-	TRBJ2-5	CASARGSGSQETQYF	TGTGCCAGCGCCCGGGGTAGCGGCAGCCAAGAGACCCAGTACTTC